This T cell receptor beta chain was identified during a study of T cells after yellow fever vaccination. Regarding the study as a whole: Abundant bulk-derived clonotypes could contaminate FACS-sorted repertoires. Most primary-vaccination clones recurred post-booster (roughly 97% CD4, over 70% CD8). Only a small proportion of the clonotypes turned up in both the CD4 and the CD8 compartments, likely arising from convergent recombination.

V trimming: 8 bases; J trimming: 3 bases; junction bases outside the gene matches: 10. Germline CDR1 reads SEHNR; CDR2 reads FQNEAQ (reference sequence). This CDR3 has 15 amino acids. By 5'RACE template switching, TCR cDNA was produced, with a universal primer site and UMIs added in the process. In TCRdb, the 5' RACE reads were re-called with MiXCR into one record per CDR3 protein. Of roughly 99,000 distinct CDR3 sequences in the sample, under 6.5% are singletons; the top ten hold 35% to 45%. This clonotype was detected a few times. Its antigen is not identified. Sequencing was performed on CD8+ T cells sorted from PBMCs, taken 10 days after the yellow fever booster vaccination. The sequence derives from a man aged 18 to 35 who received the YFV17D yellow fever vaccine. The chain is built from TRBV7-9 and TRBJ2-3; TRBD2 agrees at 8 bases. The CDR3 DNA follows: TGTGCCAGCCCCCCCGGGACTAGTGGGACAGATACGCAGTATTTT. It encodes CASPPGTSGTDTQYF.